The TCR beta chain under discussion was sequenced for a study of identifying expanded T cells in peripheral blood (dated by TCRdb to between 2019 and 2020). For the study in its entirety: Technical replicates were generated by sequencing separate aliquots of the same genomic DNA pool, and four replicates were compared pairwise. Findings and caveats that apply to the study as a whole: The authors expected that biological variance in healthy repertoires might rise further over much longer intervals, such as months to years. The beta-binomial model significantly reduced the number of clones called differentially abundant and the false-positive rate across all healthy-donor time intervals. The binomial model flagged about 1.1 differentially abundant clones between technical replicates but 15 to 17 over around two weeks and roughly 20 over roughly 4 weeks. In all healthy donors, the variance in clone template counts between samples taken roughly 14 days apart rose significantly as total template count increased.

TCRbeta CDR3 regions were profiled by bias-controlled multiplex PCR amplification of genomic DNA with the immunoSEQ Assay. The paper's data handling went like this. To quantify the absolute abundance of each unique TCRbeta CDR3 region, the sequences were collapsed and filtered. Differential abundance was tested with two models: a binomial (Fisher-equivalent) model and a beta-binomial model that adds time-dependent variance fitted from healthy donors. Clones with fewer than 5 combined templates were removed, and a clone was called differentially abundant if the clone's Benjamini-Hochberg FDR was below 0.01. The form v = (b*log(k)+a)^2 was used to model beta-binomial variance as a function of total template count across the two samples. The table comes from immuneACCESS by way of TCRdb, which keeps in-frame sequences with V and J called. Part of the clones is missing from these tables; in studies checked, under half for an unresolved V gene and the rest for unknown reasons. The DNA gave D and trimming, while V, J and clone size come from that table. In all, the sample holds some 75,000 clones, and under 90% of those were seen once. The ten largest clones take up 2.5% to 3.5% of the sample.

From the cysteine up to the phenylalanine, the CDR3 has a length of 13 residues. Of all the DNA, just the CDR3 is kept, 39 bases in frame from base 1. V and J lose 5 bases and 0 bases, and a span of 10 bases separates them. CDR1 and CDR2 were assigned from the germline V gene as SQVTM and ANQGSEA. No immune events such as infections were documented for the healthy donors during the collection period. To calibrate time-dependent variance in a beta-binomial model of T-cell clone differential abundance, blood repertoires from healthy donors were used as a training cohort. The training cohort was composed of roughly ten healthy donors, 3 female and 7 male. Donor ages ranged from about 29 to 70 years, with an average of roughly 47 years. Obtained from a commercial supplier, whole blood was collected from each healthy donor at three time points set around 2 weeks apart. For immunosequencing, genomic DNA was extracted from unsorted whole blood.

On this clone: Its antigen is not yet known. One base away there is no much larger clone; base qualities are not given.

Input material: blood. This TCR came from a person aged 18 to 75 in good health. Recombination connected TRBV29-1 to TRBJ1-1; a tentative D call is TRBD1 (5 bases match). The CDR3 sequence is CSVLGQLNTEAFF. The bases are TGCAGCGTTCTCGGACAACTGAACACTGAAGCTTTCTTT.